This TCR beta chain was observed in a study of lymphopenia after photon versus proton radiotherapy. Study-wide results and caveats: Only patients who died were analyzed for survival; proton advantage is unproven. Under photons, naive T cells and diversity fell while effector/memory populations rose.

Note on this clone: Antigen: not known.

The CDR3 is made up of 13 amino acids. V lost 8 bases and J lost 4, with 14 bases in between. Germline V gives CDR1 MDHEN, CDR2 SYDVKM. Sequencing used immunoSEQ multiplex PCR; TCRdb keeps in-frame clones, though not all of them. The sample holds fewer than 35,000 clones, approximately 89% seen once. V is TRBV28 and J is TRBJ2-5; weak D call: TRBD1 (6 bases). The material sequenced was peripheral blood, taken from a patient treated with proton-based radiotherapy. The sequence was obtained from a woman aged 70 to 79 with pancreatic cancer. Some clones in this sample may be carry-over from other donors' samples. In DNA form, the CDR3 reads TGTGCCAGCCTGACAGGAGGTGGAGAGACCCAGTACTTC. Its translation is CASLTGGGETQYF.